This T cell receptor beta chain appears in the sequencing data of a study of blood T cell repertoires in COVID-19. In the study overall: COVID-19 samples from acute and convalescent phases originated in the United States, Italy and Spain.

In the original workflow: The assay estimated nucleated cells by amplifying reference gene primers. Using immunoSEQ multiplex PCR, the repertoire was profiled, and TCRdb retains in-frame clones only, with some absent. The DNA was the basis for D and trimming; V, J and clone size are from that table. The sample carries 200,000 to 250,000 clones, 82% recorded once. The TCR comes from a woman in her sixties or seventies who had recovered from COVID-19. Sequenced input: PBMCs or T cells enriched from blood (not recorded which).

The CDR3 protein is CATSRDLQLGGEQFF. DNA for the CDR3: TGTGCCACCAGCAGAGATCTACAGCTAGGGGGTGAGCAGTTCTTC. The chain carries TRBV15 and TRBJ2-1, with D possibly being TRBD1 (6 bases). The CDR3 is made up of 15 amino acids. The germline V gene encodes CDR1 LNHNV and CDR2 YYDKDF (reference sequence). Deletions cut 0 bases from V and 9 bases from J, with 15 bases between.